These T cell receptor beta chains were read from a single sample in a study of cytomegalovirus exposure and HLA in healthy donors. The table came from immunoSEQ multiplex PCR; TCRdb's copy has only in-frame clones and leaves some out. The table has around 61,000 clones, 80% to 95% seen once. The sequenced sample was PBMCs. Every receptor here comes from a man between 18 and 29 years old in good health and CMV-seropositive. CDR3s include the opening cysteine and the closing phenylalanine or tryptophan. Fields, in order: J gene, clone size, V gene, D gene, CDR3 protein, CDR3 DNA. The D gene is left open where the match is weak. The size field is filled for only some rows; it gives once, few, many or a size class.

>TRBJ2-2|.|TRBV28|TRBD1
CVTRAGGNTGELFF
TGCGTTACCCGGGCAGGGGGCAACACCGGGGAGCTGTTTTTT
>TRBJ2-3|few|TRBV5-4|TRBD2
CASSLDSSGMGGQYF
TGTGCCAGCAGCTTGGATTCTAGCGGGATGGGGGGGCAGTATTTT
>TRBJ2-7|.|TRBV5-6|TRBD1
CASSLGQGAPYEQYF
TGTGCCAGCAGCTTGGGACAGGGAGCGCCCTACGAGCAGTACTTC
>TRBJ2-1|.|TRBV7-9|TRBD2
CASSLGGSGEQFF
TGTGCCAGCAGCTTAGGGGGTAGCGGGGAGCAGTTCTTC
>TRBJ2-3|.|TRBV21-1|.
CASSKLGLAASTDTQYF
TGTGCCAGCAGCAAATTGGGACTAGCAGCTAGCACAGATACGCAGTATTTT
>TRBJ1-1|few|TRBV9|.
CASSVGQGMGAFF
TGTGCCAGCAGCGTCGGGCAGGGGATGGGAGCTTTCTTT
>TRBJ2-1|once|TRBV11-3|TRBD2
CASSWGGSYNEQFF
TGTGCCAGCAGCTGGGGGGGCTCCTACAATGAGCAGTTCTTC
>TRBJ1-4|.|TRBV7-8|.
CASSLARRASNEKLFF
TGTGCCAGCAGCTTAGCGAGGCGGGCGAGTAATGAAAAACTGTTTTTT
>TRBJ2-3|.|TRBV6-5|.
CASSYSGPSTDTQYF
TGTGCCAGCAGTTACTCGGGGCCCAGCACAGATACGCAGTATTTT
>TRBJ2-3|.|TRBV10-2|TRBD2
CASSPSGRETDTQYF
TGCGCCAGCAGTCCTAGCGGGAGGGAAACAGATACGCAGTATTTT
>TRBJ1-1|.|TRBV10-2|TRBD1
CASRSWTGEAFF
TGCGCCAGCAGAAGCTGGACAGGGGAAGCTTTCTTT